One sample yielded the 27 T cell receptor beta chains listed below, sequenced in a study of beta chain features in type 1 diabetes. All of the isolated RNA was reverse transcribed, so expressed TCRB transcripts were sequenced. Data came from immunoSEQ multiplex PCR; TCRdb stores just in-frame clones and leaves some out. The sample shows some 350,000 clones, roughly a tenth of them seen only once. For these TCRs, the target antigens are not known. Study-wide findings and caveats: Shorter TCRB CDR3s, moderately but significantly so, marked every one of the four CD4+ subsets in Type 1 diabetes patients.

Sequenced sample: central memory CD4+ T cells from blood. The receptors stem from a man younger than 40 with type 1 diabetes.

The CDR3 bases are TGTGCCATCAGTGGAGGGACGGCAAATCAGCCCCAGCATTTT. The encoded protein is CAISGGTANQPQHF. This chain joins TRBV10-3 and TRBJ1-5; TRBD1 might be the D (5 bases). The CDR3 extends over 14 amino acids. The germline V gene encodes CDR1 ENHRY and CDR2 SYGVKD. The V end was cut by 4 bases, the J end by 4 bases, with 11 bases between.

The rearrangement joins TRBV4-1 to TRBJ1-4; no firm D call. In germline, CDR1 is MGHRA, CDR2 YSYEKL. The CDR3 spans 13 residues. Trimming shortened V by 3 bases and J by 7 bases, and 9 bases separated the two germline ends. The CDR3 spells CASSQNSGEKLFF. In DNA, the CDR3 is TGCGCCAGCAGCCAGAACAGTGGTGAAAAACTGTTTTTT.

This clone was counted between two and nine times. This rearrangement joins TRBV28 to TRBJ2-2, with 11 bases fitting TRBD2. Germline V gene lookup returns CDR1 MDHEN and CDR2 SYDVKM. V gave up 7 bases and J gave up 0 bases; unmatched junction bases: 1. The CDR3 extends over 15 amino acids. The CDR3 DNA sequence: TGTGCCAGCAATAGCGGGGGGGCGAACACCGGGGAGCTGTTTTTT. Its protein is CASNSGGANTGELFF.

This chain uses TRBV6-6 with TRBJ1-1; 7 positions match TRBD1. V lost 5 bases to trimming and J lost 3 bases; unmatched junction nucleotides: 6. Germline values: CDR1 MNHNY, CDR2 SVGAGI (reference sequence). This CDR3 is built from 14 residues. CDR3 region: CASSRQGKDTEAFF. CDR3 DNA sequence: TGTGCCAGCAGTCGACAGGGAAAGGACACTGAAGCTTTCTTT.

This clone was detected a few times. CDR3 amino acids: CASSSGTGFYEQYF. In DNA, the CDR3 is TGTGCCAGCAGTTCCGGGACAGGGTTCTACGAGCAGTACTTC. V and J are TRBV2 and TRBJ2-7; TRBD1 matches at 9 bases. After removal of 5 bases from V and 3 bases from J, the junction contained 5 bases not matched to a gene. Germline values: CDR1 SNHLY, CDR2 FYNNEI. The CDR3 is 14 residues long. Looking up the rest from reference TRBV2 and TRBJ2-7 gives the full variable domain: EPEVTQTPSHQVTQMGQEVILRCVPISNHLYFYWYRQILGQKVEFLVSFYNNEISEKSEIFDDQFSVERPDGSNFTLKIRSTKLEDSAMYFCASSSGTGFYEQYFGPGTRLTVT.

The sample holds a few counts of this clone. The chain combines TRBV7-2 with TRBJ2-3, with D unresolved. There are 13 residues in the CDR3. Per the germline V gene, CDR1 is SGHTA and CDR2 is FQGNSA. The V end was cut by 4 bases, the J end by 4 bases, with 9 bases between. The CDR3 region has the DNA TGTGCCAGCAGCTATAGGGCACCAGATACGCAGTATTTT. Translation: CASSYRAPDTQYF.

In its sample, this clone was seen a few times. The chain employs TRBV5-4 and TRBJ2-7, with 15 bases that match TRBD2. Germline loops: CDR1 SGHNT, CDR2 YYREEE (reference sequence). V trimming: 4 bases; J trimming: 6 bases; junction bases outside the gene matches: 8. There are 16 residues in the CDR3. CDR3 coding DNA: TGTGCCAGCAGCGCAGGACTAGCGGGAGGGGGCCGCGAGCAGTACTTC. Translating it yields CASSAGLAGGGREQYF.

The gene calls are TRBV10-2 and TRBJ2-2; TRBD1 is a possible D gene (5 bases). The V end was cut by 6 bases, the J end by 7 bases, with 9 bases between. Germline V lookup: CDR1 WSHSY, CDR2 SAAADI. CDR3 size: 12 residues. CDR3 amino acids: CASSRDGGELFF. The CDR3 DNA follows: TGCGCCAGCAGCAGGGATGGCGGGGAGCTGTTTTTT.

The chain uses TRBV7-2 and TRBJ2-5; perhaps TRBD1 as D (5 bases). The V gene's germline CDR1 is SGHTA and CDR2 FQGNSA. The V and J ends lost 6 bases and 3 bases respectively, with 11 bases between them. The CDR3 loop spans 13 amino acids. This CDR3 is CASSLDKEETQYF. In nucleotides, the CDR3 is TGTGCCAGCAGTCTGGACAAGGAAGAGACCCAGTACTTC. The full variable domain, completed using reference TRBV7-2 and TRBJ2-5, is GAGVSQSPSNKVTEKGKDVELRCDPISGHTALYWYRQSLGQGLEFLIYFQGNSAPDKSGLPSDRFSAERTGGSVSTLTIQRTQQEDSAVYLCASSLDKEETQYFGPGTRLLVL.

This clone was detected only a few times. The chain has TRBV30 and TRBJ2-2; D is possibly TRBD1 or TRBD2 (5 bases each). Germline assignment: CDR1 GTSNPN and CDR2 SVGIG (reference sequence). This CDR3 region has 14 residues. V shed 2 bases and J shed 6 bases, with 13 bases lying between them. The CDR3 DNA reads as TGTGCCTGGAGTAGAAGGGAGACAGCCGGGGAGCTGTTTTTT. The encoded protein is CAWSRRETAGELFF.

This rearrangement joins TRBV7-3 to TRBJ2-5; 8 bases fit TRBD1. This CDR3 is built from 13 residues. Germline loops: CDR1 SGHTA, CDR2 FQGTGA. The trim removed 3 bases at V and 6 bases at J, leaving 3 bases unmatched. CDR3 loop: CASSLDREQTQYF. The CDR3 DNA follows: TGTGCCAGCAGCTTGGACAGGGAGCAGACCCAGTACTTC.

In this sample, this clone turned up a few times. J is TRBJ1-1 and V is TRBV5-1, with a tentative D call TRBD1 (5 bases). The CDR3 is made up of 14 amino acids. V was trimmed by 5 bases and J by 6 bases, leaving 17 bases between them. Germline V gives CDR1 SGHRS, CDR2 YFSETQ. CDR3 coding DNA: TGCGCCAGCAGAAAGGAGGGAGGGGACGCTGAAGCTTTCTTT. This sequence encodes CASRKEGGDAEAFF.

This clone has just a few counts. The genes are TRBV27 and TRBJ2-7; D perhaps matches TRBD1 (5 bases). The germline V gene has CDR1 MNHEY and CDR2 SMNVEV (reference sequence). V was cut by 5 bases and J by 3 bases, with 11 bases left in between. CDR3 length: 13 amino acids. CDR3 protein: CASSPIGVYEQYF. The CDR3 DNA reads TGTGCCAGCAGTCCGATAGGGGTCTACGAGCAGTACTTC.

This clone was detected only a few times. The rearrangement uses TRBV29-1 and TRBJ1-5; perhaps TRBD1 as D (5 bases). V lost 7 bases to trimming and J lost 5 bases, with 12 bases between them. CDR1 SQVTM and CDR2 ANQGSEA come from the germline V gene. The CDR3 is made up of 12 amino acids. CDR3 DNA sequence: TGCAGCGCCCGGACAAACGATCAGCCCCAGCATTTT. Protein sequence: CSARTNDQPQHF. The variable domain in full, with the rest retrieved from reference TRBV29-1 and TRBJ1-5, is SAVISQKPSRDICQRGTSLTIQCQVDSQVTMMFWYRQQPGQSLTLIATANQGSEATYESGFVIDKFPISRPNLTFSTLTVSNMSPEDSSIYLCSARTNDQPQHFGDGTRLSIL.

The rearrangement links TRBV4-2 to TRBJ2-1; 7 bases line up with TRBD2. CDR3 size: 16 residues. Germline trimming cut 0 bases from V and 2 bases from J; bases unmatched to any gene: 4. Per the germline V gene, CDR1 is LGHNA and CDR2 is YNFKEQ. This CDR3 is CASSQDSGATYNEQFF. The CDR3 nucleotides read TGTGCCAGCAGCCAAGACAGCGGGGCCACCTACAATGAGCAGTTCTTC.

This clone turned up a few times. This chain joins TRBV4-3 and TRBJ2-7, with TRBD1 matching 9 bases. After removal of 2 bases from V and 1 base from J, the junction contained 12 bases not matched to a gene. CDR1 is LGHNA, CDR2 YSLEER, per germline. CDR3 size: 18 residues. The CDR3 coding sequence is TGCGCCAGCAGCCAACCGGACGCCGGGACAGGGAATTCCTACGAGCAGTACTTC. Amino acid sequence: CASSQPDAGTGNSYEQYF.

This clone was seen a handful of times. The V call is TRBV7-2, the J call TRBJ2-3; 12 positions agree with TRBD2. Per germline, CDR1 SGHTA and CDR2 FQGNSA. V lost 1 base, J lost 6 bases, and 5 bases stayed unmatched. The CDR3 totals 16 residues. CDR3 nucleotides: TGTGCCAGCAGCTTAGGGCTAGCGGGAGGGTATGATACGCAGTATTTT. Translated, it gives CASSLGLAGGYDTQYF. The entire variable domain, with the rest obtained from reference TRBV7-2 and TRBJ2-3, is as follows: GAGVSQSPSNKVTEKGKDVELRCDPISGHTALYWYRQSLGQGLEFLIYFQGNSAPDKSGLPSDRFSAERTGGSVSTLTIQRTQQEDSAVYLCASSLGLAGGYDTQYFGPGTRLTVL.

This clone was counted only a few times. The chain uses TRBV11-2 and TRBJ2-2, with D possibly TRBD2 on 6 matching bases. The CDR3 sequence is 16 residues long. V lost 0 bases and J 7 bases, leaving 15 bases between the germline ends. Germline V lookup: CDR1 SGHAT, CDR2 FQNNGV. Written as DNA, the CDR3 is TGTGCCAGCAGCTTAGAGGGGGGAAACTATGGCGGGGAGCTGTTTTTT. This codes for CASSLEGGNYGGELFF.

The chain employs TRBV15 and TRBJ2-1; 8 bases agree with TRBD1. From germline, CDR1 is LNHNV and CDR2 YYDKDF (reference sequence). This CDR3 spans 15 amino acids. V lost 5 bases to trimming and J lost 4 bases; unmatched junction nucleotides: 7. DNA for the CDR3: TGTGCCACCAGCTTTGACAGGGGTCGTTACAATGAGCAGTTCTTC. This codes for CATSFDRGRYNEQFF.

V is TRBV7-2 and J is TRBJ1-5; D might be TRBD1 (6 bases). V was shortened by 1 base and J by 7 bases, with 11 bases between the two germline ends. CDR1 and CDR2 (germline): SGHTA, FQGNSA. The CDR3 contains 14 residues. CDR3: CASSLEGGWQPQHF. The CDR3 coding sequence is TGTGCCAGCAGCTTAGAGGGGGGTTGGCAGCCCCAGCATTTT.

This clone showed up many times. The V gene is TRBV7-3, the J gene TRBJ2-2, with D possibly TRBD1 on 6 matching bases. Per germline, CDR1 SGHTA and CDR2 FQGTGA. There are 16 residues in the CDR3. The V end was cut by 4 bases, the J end by 3 bases, with 15 bases between. The CDR3 loop reads CASSSGRGDHTGELFF. The CDR3 DNA reads as TGTGCCAGCAGCTCGGGCAGGGGCGATCACACCGGGGAGCTGTTTTTT.

The V and J genes are TRBV5-1 and TRBJ1-5; the match to TRBD1 covers 7 bases. The length of the CDR3 is 16 residues. Germline V gives CDR1 SGHRS, CDR2 YFSETQ. Trimming took 0 bases from V and 3 from J; bases not matched to a gene: 6. The DNA of the CDR3 is TGCGCCAGCAGCTTGGATTACAGGGGCGTCAATCAGCCCCAGCATTTT. Translation gives CASSLDYRGVNQPQHF.

With respect to this clone: Its ends do not fully match the called genes, so a read error is possible. This sequence joins TRBV6-5 and TRBJ2-3; no definite D call. Germline loops: CDR1 MNHEY, CDR2 SVGAGI. This CDR3 contains 13 residues. The chain's CDR3 is CAISESITDTQYF. The CDR3 nucleotides read TGTGCCATCAGTGAGTCTATCACAGATACTCAGTATTTT.

This clone was picked up a small number of times. The rearrangement uses TRBV5-1 and TRBJ2-7; 9 bases map to TRBD1. This CDR3 region has 16 residues. Germline CDR1 reads SGHRS; CDR2 reads YFSETQ. The V gene end was trimmed by 4 bases and the J gene end by 2 bases; junction bases not matched to a gene: 10. CDR3 in amino acids: CASSPTGTGSTYEQYF. The CDR3 DNA sequence: TGCGCCAGCAGCCCAACCGGGACAGGGAGTACCTACGAGCAGTACTTC.

This clone was detected a few times. The genes are TRBV30 and TRBJ2-7; D tentatively fits TRBD1 or TRBD2 (5 bases each). Germline V lookup: CDR1 GTSNPN, CDR2 SVGIG (reference sequence). The length of the CDR3 is 15 residues. V was pared by 2 bases and J by 2 bases, with 16 bases between. The CDR3, as DNA: TGTGCCTGGAGTCCACCGGGGACCGGGCCCTACGAGCAGTACTTC. It specifies CAWSPPGTGPYEQYF.

This clone was seen at least ten times. The chain joins TRBV7-9 to TRBJ2-1; 12 bases map to TRBD2. This CDR3 is built from 18 residues. Germline loops: CDR1 SEHNR, CDR2 FQNEAQ (reference sequence). The junction had 10 bases not matched to a gene; V was cut back by 1 base and J by 6 bases. CDR3 sequence: CASSLGLAGGPLRNEQFF. The CDR3 nucleotides read TGTGCCAGCAGCTTAGGCCTAGCGGGAGGGCCATTACGCAATGAGCAGTTCTTC.

The J gene is TRBJ1-1, the V gene TRBV6-6, with D uncertain. Between the trimmed V and J ends, which lost 8 bases and 0 bases, there was a span of 7 bases. CDR3 length: 12 residues. Germline V CDR1 and CDR2: MNHNY, SVGAGI (reference sequence). In nucleotides, the CDR3 is TGTGCCAGCCTGGAGGTGAACACTGAAGCTTTCTTT. Its protein is CASLEVNTEAFF.